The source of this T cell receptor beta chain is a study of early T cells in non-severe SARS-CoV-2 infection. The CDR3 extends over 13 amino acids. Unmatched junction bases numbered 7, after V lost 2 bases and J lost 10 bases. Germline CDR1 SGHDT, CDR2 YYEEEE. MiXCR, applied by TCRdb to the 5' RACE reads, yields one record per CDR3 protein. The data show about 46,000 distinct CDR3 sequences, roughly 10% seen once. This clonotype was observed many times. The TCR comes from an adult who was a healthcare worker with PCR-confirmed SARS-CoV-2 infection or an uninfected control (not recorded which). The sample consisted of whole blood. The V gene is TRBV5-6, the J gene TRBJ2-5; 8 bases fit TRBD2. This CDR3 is CASSLNGRGDQYF. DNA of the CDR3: TGTGCCAGCAGCTTAAACGGGCGGGGGGACCAGTACTTC.